This entry concerns a single T cell receptor beta chain. TCRdb's table, derived via immunoSEQ multiplex PCR, lists solely in-frame clones and lacks some. The sample records 200,000 to 250,000 clones, 84% being singletons. This sample was included in a study of blood T cell repertoires in COVID-19. The CDR3 consists of 15 residues. The V gene's germline CDR1 is SGHRS and CDR2 YFSETQ. The trim removed 6 bases at V and 2 bases at J, leaving 10 bases unmatched. Sequencing used peripheral blood. This sequence was found in an elderly woman with active or convalescent COVID-19. The chain combines TRBV5-1 with TRBJ2-7; 8 nucleotides match TRBD1. This CDR3 reads CASTVLPGQAYEQYF. CDR3 nucleotides: TGCGCCAGCACCGTATTACCGGGACAGGCCTACGAGCAGTACTTC.